The present entry profiles one T cell receptor (beta chain) with its context. The antigen is not known. This specimen belongs to a study of CD8 T cells in Susac syndrome. RNA was extracted with the RNeasy kit, and a quantity of roughly 0.5 to 1 ug was reverse transcribed using random hexamers. TCRdb independently ran MiXCR on the immunoSEQ multiplex PCR reads; one entry per CDR3 protein. The sample has around 200,000 distinct CDR3 sequences, 95% seen once. CD8+ and CD4+ blood T cells underwent TCR beta sequencing. The multiple sclerosis control group consisted of treatment-naive patients whose relapsing-remitting disease, which was either stable or active, fulfilled revised McDonald criteria. The junction had 8 bases not matched to a gene; V was cut back by 4 bases and J by 4 bases. Germline V gene sequence: CDR1 GTSNPN, CDR2 SVGIG (reference sequence). CDR3 length: 15 amino acids. Study findings and constraints: The study recognized that its TCR sequencing and HLA analysis covered a relatively small number of individuals.

This receptor was identified in a human donor with multiple sclerosis. V and J are TRBV30 and TRBJ1-2; 11 bases agree with TRBD1. What was sequenced was CD4+ T cells from PBMCs. The CDR3 bases are TGTGCCTGGATGGCGGACAGGGGGCACGGCTATGGCTACACCTTC. It encodes CAWMADRGHGYGYTF.